The 5 T cell receptor beta chains below were found in one sample sequenced in a study of cytomegalovirus exposure and HLA in healthy donors. The study ran its PCR with 60 Vbeta and 13 Jbeta primers. Here immunoSEQ multiplex PCR was the method, and the copy in TCRdb shows in-frame clones only, minus some. With tens of thousands of clones in the sample, the ten largest clones hold approximately 6.8%. Source material: PBMCs. These receptor sequences come from a woman between 40 and 50 years old in good health and CMV-seronegative.

The genes are TRBV6-5 and TRBJ2-5; the match to TRBD1 covers 10 bases. This CDR3 spans 15 amino acids. The germline CDR1 and CDR2 sequences are MNHEY and SVGAGI. Trimming took 6 bases from V and 0 from J; bases not matched to a gene: 4. In DNA form, the CDR3 reads TGTGCCAGCAGACGACAGGGGGCTGACCAAGAGACCCAGTACTTC. Translating it yields CASRRQGADQETQYF.

The chain recombines TRBV30 with TRBJ1-5, with 11 bases identical to TRBD1. Germline assignment: CDR1 GTSNPN and CDR2 SVGIG (reference sequence). V was clipped by 2 bases and J by 7 bases; unmatched bases: 10. The CDR3 contains 16 residues. The CDR3 DNA reads TGTGCCTGGAGTCCACCCCGGGGACAGGGGGACCAGCCCCAGCATTTT. Protein product: CAWSPPRGQGDQPQHF.

The chain joins TRBV30 to TRBJ2-3; D is unclear. Germline assignment: CDR1 GTSNPN and CDR2 SVGIG (reference sequence). V lost 0 bases and J lost 0, with 7 bases in between. CDR3 length equals 14 residues. CDR3 DNA: TGTGCCTGGAGTGTACTGTCTAGCACAGATACGCAGTATTTT. It translates to CAWSVLSSTDTQYF. The whole variable domain, remainder taken from reference TRBV30 and TRBJ2-3, is SQTIHQWPATLVQPVGSPLSLECTVEGTSNPNLYWYRQAAGRGLQLLFYSVGIGQISSEVPQNLSASRPQDRQFILSSKKLLLSDSGFYLCAWSVLSSTDTQYFGPGTRLTVL.

This chain uses TRBV4-2 with TRBJ1-2, with TRBD1 matching 11 bases. Per the germline V gene, CDR1 is LGHNA and CDR2 is YNFKEQ. With 1 base clipped from V and 10 bases from J, the junction kept 5 bases outside the gene matches. This CDR3 comprises 14 residues. DNA for the CDR3: TGTGCCAGCAGCCAAGGGGACAGGGGGGAATCCTACACCTTC. Residues: CASSQGDRGESYTF.

V usage is TRBV29-1 and J usage is TRBJ1-2; 8 nucleotides line up with TRBD1. V shed 3 bases and J 4 bases; nucleotides not matched to a gene: 4. Germline V gene sequence: CDR1 SQVTM, CDR2 ANQGSEA. The CDR3 loop spans 13 amino acids. The CDR3 DNA reads TGCAGCGTTGACCCGGGACAGGCCTATGGCTACACCTTC. It specifies CSVDPGQAYGYTF.